These T cell receptor beta chains were read from a single sample in a study of T cells in Graves' hyperthyroidism and ophthalmopathy. TCRdb called the multiplex PCR reads again in MiXCR, with one record for every CDR3 protein. The data hold roughly 500,000 distinct CDR3 sequences, with around 42% observed a single time. Sequenced sample: peripheral blood or thyroid tissue (not recorded which). These receptors all stem from an adult woman with Graves' disease, either hyperthyroidism or ophthalmopathy (not recorded which). Each CDR3 is given with its conserved first and last residue. D genes are given only for firm matches. Not all rows give a size; the values are once, few, many and, for expanded clones, a class.

cdr3_aa,cdr3_nt,clone_size,j_call,d_call,v_call
CASSFVQREQYF,TGTGCCAGCAGCTTCGTCCAGCGGGAGCAGTACTTC,.,TRBJ2-7,.,TRBV7-9
CSARAQGFSTEAFF,TGCAGTGCTAGGGCCCAGGGGTTCAGCACTGAAGCTTTCTTT,.,TRBJ1-1,.,TRBV20-1
CSALRGGFEVPNSPLHF,TGCAGTGCTCTCCGGGGGGGGTTCGAGGTTCCCAATTCACCCCTCCACTTT,.,TRBJ1-6,.,TRBV20-1
CSARVHTGGRNQPQHF,TGCAGTGCTAGAGTACATACAGGGGGCCGCAATCAGCCCCAGCATTTT,.,TRBJ1-5,TRBD1,TRBV20-1
CASSLARAGGYTF,TGTGCCAGCAGCTTAGCAAGGGCGGGAGGCTACACCTTC,many,TRBJ1-2,.,TRBV7-2
CSATGGMYGETQYF,TGCAGTGCTACGGGAGGGATGTACGGGGAGACCCAGTACTTC,.,TRBJ2-5,TRBD2,TRBV20-1
CASSSQNRQATNEKLFF,TGTGCCAGCAGTTCTCAGAACAGACAGGCAACTAATGAAAAACTGTTTTTT,.,TRBJ1-4,.,TRBV9
CASSPLTGGRQETRYF,TGTGCCAGCAGTCCTTTGACAGGGGGCCGCCAAGAAACCCGGTACTTC,.,TRBJ2-5,TRBD1,TRBV2
CATSSRFGTGASPLHF,TGTGCCACCAGCAGCAGATTTGGGACTGGCGCTTCACCCCTCCACTTT,.,TRBJ1-6,.,TRBV15
CAISESEIQPQHF,TGTGCCATCAGTGAGTCTGAAATTCAGCCCCAGCATTTT,.,TRBJ1-5,.,TRBV7-9
CASSLEFENSPLHF,TGCGCCAGCAGCTTGGAATTCGAGAATTCACCCCTCCACTTT,many,TRBJ1-6,.,TRBV5-1
CASPQLAECSYEQYF,TGTGCCAGCCCCCAACTAGCGGAGTGCTCCTACGAGCAGTACTTC,few,TRBJ2-7,TRBD2,TRBV7-9
CASSQSGLISYGYTF,TGTGCCAGCAGCCAATCGGGTTTGATTTCATATGGCTACACCTTC,.,TRBJ1-2,.,TRBV14
CASSQEPGGLSNQPQHF,TGTGCCAGCAGCCAAGAGCCTGGAGGGCTGAGCAATCAGCCCCAGCATTTT,many,TRBJ1-5,.,TRBV4-2
CASSVIDKETQYF,TGTGCCAGCAGCGTAATCGACAAGGAGACCCAGTACTTC,many,TRBJ2-5,.,TRBV4-2
CASSLTSRSGEQYF,TGCGCCAGCAGCCTGACTAGCCGGAGCGGGGAGCAGTACTTC,many,TRBJ2-7,TRBD2,TRBV10-1
CASSSLGGSRETQYF,TGTGCCAGCAGCTCCCTTGGAGGGAGTAGGGAGACCCAGTACTTC,.,TRBJ2-5,.,TRBV14
CSARVLGFTQPQHF,TGCAGTGCCCGGGTACTCGGGTTCACACAGCCCCAGCATTTT,many,TRBJ1-5,.,TRBV20-1
CSASRTPQETQYF,TGCAGTGCTAGTCGGACCCCCCAAGAGACCCAGTACTTC,.,TRBJ2-5,.,TRBV20-1
CASSVGPGQTTNQPQHF,TGTGCCAGCAGTGTTGGGCCGGGACAAACTACTAATCAGCCCCAGCATTTT,.,TRBJ1-5,.,TRBV2
CSAVSPTGTSGYEQYF,TGCAGTGCCGTCTCCCCAACCGGGACTAGCGGCTACGAGCAGTACTTC,.,TRBJ2-7,TRBD2,TRBV20-1
CASSLGSSNEKLFF,TGCGCCAGCAGCCTCGGGTCTTCTAATGAAAAACTGTTTTTT,many,TRBJ1-4,.,TRBV5-1
CSARDRGMGTQYF,TGCAGTGCTCGGGACAGGGGGATGGGGACCCAGTACTTC,.,TRBJ2-5,TRBD1,TRBV20-1
CASTLQGLEDEQYF,TGTGCCAGCACCCTACAGGGGCTCGAGGACGAGCAGTACTTC,many,TRBJ2-7,TRBD1,TRBV2
CASSPNMGSTEAFF,TGTGCCAGCAGCCCGAACATGGGGTCCACTGAAGCTTTCTTT,many,TRBJ1-1,.,TRBV14
CASGLGQGANTEAFF,TGTGCTAGTGGTTTGGGACAGGGGGCGAACACTGAAGCTTTCTTT,many,TRBJ1-1,TRBD1,TRBV12-5
CSARLAGSETQYF,TGCAGTGCTAGATTAGCGGGGAGTGAGACCCAGTACTTC,many,TRBJ2-5,TRBD2,TRBV20-1
CASSPGTSTDTQYF,TGCGCCAGCAGCCCGGGGACTAGCACAGATACGCAGTATTTT,.,TRBJ2-3,.,TRBV5-1
CSARRGWQGQETQYF,TGCAGTGCTCGGAGAGGATGGCAGGGCCAAGAGACCCAGTACTTC,.,TRBJ2-5,.,TRBV20-1
CASSLDSTGANVLTF,TGTGCCAGCAGCTTAGACAGTACCGGGGCCAACGTCCTGACTTTC,.,TRBJ2-6,.,TRBV7-9
CASAGTATNEKLFF,TGCGCCAGTGCTGGGACAGCCACTAATGAAAAACTGTTTTTT,many,TRBJ1-4,TRBD1,TRBV10-2
CASSLGSVGIRETQYF,TGTGCCAGCAGCTTAGGGTCCGTTGGGATACGAGAGACCCAGTACTTC,.,TRBJ2-5,.,TRBV7-9
CASSLAKNSGNTIYF,TGCGCCAGCAGCTTGGCGAAGAACTCTGGAAACACCATATATTTT,many,TRBJ1-3,.,TRBV5-1
CASSLLGGITEAFF,TGTGCCAGTAGTCTCCTAGGAGGCATCACTGAAGCTTTCTTT,many,TRBJ1-1,.,TRBV19
CASSLGQRRDTEAFF,TGTGCCAGCAGTTTGGGGCAAAGACGGGACACTGAAGCTTTCTTT,many,TRBJ1-1,.,TRBV27
CASRSGGDSNQPQHF,TGTGCCAGCAGGAGCGGCGGGGATAGCAATCAGCCCCAGCATTTT,.,TRBJ1-5,.,TRBV7-9
CASKRQGRAGELFF,TGTGCCAGCAAACGGCAGGGGCGAGCCGGGGAGCTGTTTTTT,.,TRBJ2-2,.,TRBV2
CAITRLAGVGGYTF,TGTGCCATCACCCGACTAGCGGGAGTTGGGGGCTACACCTTC,.,TRBJ1-2,.,TRBV10-3
CASSRGLAGGRKTQYF,TGTGCCAGCAGTCGGGGACTAGCGGGAGGGAGAAAGACCCAGTACTTC,many,TRBJ2-5,TRBD2,TRBV2
CASSAGTGLEKLFF,TGTGCCAGCAGCGCCGGGACAGGGCTTGAAAAACTGTTTTTT,.,TRBJ1-4,TRBD1,TRBV9
CASSYAAGTASETQYF,TGTGCCAGCAGTTACGCCGCCGGGACGGCCTCAGAGACCCAGTACTTC,.,TRBJ2-5,.,TRBV7-2
CSVVNPTGAFGYTF,TGCAGCGTTGTTAATCCGACAGGGGCATTTGGCTACACCTTC,.,TRBJ1-2,TRBD1,TRBV29-1
CATSSPPHGGRGNAGNTIYF,TGTGCCACCAGCAGCCCCCCCCACGGCGGCAGGGGGAATGCGGGAAACACCATATATTTT,.,TRBJ1-3,TRBD1,TRBV15
CASSSGLLTDTQYF,TGTGCCAGCAGCTCCGGACTCCTCACAGATACGCAGTATTTT,few,TRBJ2-3,.,TRBV7-6
CASSQVSSGRGETQYF,TGTGCCAGCAGCCAAGTCTCTAGCGGGAGAGGAGAGACCCAGTACTTC,many,TRBJ2-5,TRBD2,TRBV14
CASSRRDHFEQYF,TGTGCCAGCAGTAGGAGGGATCACTTCGAGCAGTACTTC,many,TRBJ2-7,.,TRBV6-5
CSARDAGFYGYTF,TGCAGTGCTAGAGATGCCGGGTTCTATGGCTACACCTTC,.,TRBJ1-2,.,TRBV20-1
CASSFRVGGNEQYF,TGTGCCAGCAGCTTTCGGGTGGGAGGGAACGAGCAGTACTTC,many,TRBJ2-7,TRBD2,TRBV7-2
CASSSSRGPLGLGKLFF,TGTGCCAGCAGCTCAAGCAGGGGGCCACTTGGTCTCGGAAAACTGTTTTTT,.,TRBJ1-4,TRBD1,TRBV7-2
CSARRTGGLRTQYF,TGCAGTGCTAGACGGACAGGGGGGTTGAGGACCCAGTACTTC,.,TRBJ2-5,TRBD1,TRBV20-1
CSARDPARGSYTF,TGCAGTGCTAGAGACCCCGCCAGAGGAAGCTACACCTTC,few,TRBJ1-2,.,TRBV20-1